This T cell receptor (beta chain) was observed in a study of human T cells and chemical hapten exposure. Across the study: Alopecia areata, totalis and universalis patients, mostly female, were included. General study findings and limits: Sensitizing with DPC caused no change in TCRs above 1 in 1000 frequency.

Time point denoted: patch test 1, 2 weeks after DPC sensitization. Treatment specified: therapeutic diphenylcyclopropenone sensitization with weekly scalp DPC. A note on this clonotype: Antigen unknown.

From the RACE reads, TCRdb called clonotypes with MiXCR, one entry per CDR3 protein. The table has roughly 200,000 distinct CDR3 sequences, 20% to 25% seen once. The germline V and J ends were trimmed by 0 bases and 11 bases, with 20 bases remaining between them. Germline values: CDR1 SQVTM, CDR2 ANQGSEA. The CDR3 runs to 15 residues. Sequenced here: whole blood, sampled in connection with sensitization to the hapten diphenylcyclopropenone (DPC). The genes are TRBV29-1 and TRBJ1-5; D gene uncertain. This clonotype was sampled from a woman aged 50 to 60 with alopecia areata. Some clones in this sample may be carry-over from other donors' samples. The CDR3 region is CSVEDRSEGVGAQHF. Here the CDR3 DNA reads TGCAGCGTTGAAGACAGGTCAGAAGGCGTTGGAGCCCAGCATTTT.